The 28 T cell receptor beta chains given below trace back to one sample, sequenced in a study of shared clonotypes between healthy human individuals. CD8 cells classed as naive were CD45RO-negative and positively selected for CCR7, excluding terminally differentiated effector memory CD45RA+ cells. The method was immunoSEQ multiplex PCR; TCRdb's version includes in-frame clones alone and lacks a portion of them. The sample carries about 2 million clones, approximately 94% recorded once. Source material: naive CD8+ T cells sorted from blood. These receptor sequences come from a man younger than 30 in good health.

The J gene is TRBJ2-7, the V gene TRBV5-1; no clear D. Trimming removed 0 bases at V and 2 bases at J, with 15 bases between. The CDR3 has 16 residues. Germline assignment: CDR1 SGHRS and CDR2 YFSETQ. The CDR3 sequence is CASSLGWQEPTYEQYF. The CDR3 region has the DNA TGCGCCAGCAGCTTGGGGTGGCAGGAACCAACCTACGAGCAGTACTTC. The full variable domain, in which reference TRBV5-1 and TRBJ2-7 provide the parts outside the CDR3, is KAGVTQTPRYLIKTRGQQVTLSCSPISGHRSVSWYQQTPGQGLQFLFEYFSETQRNKGNFPGRFSGRQFSNSRSEMNVSTLELGDSALYLCASSLGWQEPTYEQYFGPGTRLTVT.

V is TRBV4-1 and J is TRBJ1-3; D is uncertain. The CDR3 contains 15 residues. V was pared by 5 bases and J by 0 bases, with 11 bases between. Germline CDR1 reads MGHRA; CDR2 reads YSYEKL. The CDR3 protein is CASSSLVSSGNTIYF. CDR3 nucleotide sequence: TGCGCCAGCAGCTCTTTGGTTTCCTCTGGAAACACCATATATTTT.

The chain links TRBV4-1 to TRBJ1-4; D ambiguous. From germline, CDR1 is MGHRA and CDR2 YSYEKL. V was clipped by 2 bases and J by 5 bases, with 15 bases between them. This CDR3 comprises 16 residues. Here the CDR3 DNA reads TGCGCCAGCAGCCAACCCTCCTGGGCACTAAATGAAAAACTGTTTTTT. It yields the protein CASSQPSWALNEKLFF.

Details on this clone: The sample has other DNA sequences that encode this CDR3 too. The chain carries TRBV4-1 and TRBJ1-1, with D hard to call. V dropped 0 bases and J dropped 2 bases, with 10 bases sitting between them. Germline-derived CDR1 and CDR2 are MGHRA and YSYEKL. The CDR3 has 15 amino acids. CDR3 protein: CASSQDGGLNTEAFF. CDR3 bases: TGCGCCAGCAGCCAAGATGGTGGGCTTAACACTGAAGCTTTCTTT.

The chain employs TRBV4-3 and TRBJ2-1; 11 bases are a match to TRBD2. Germline lookup yields CDR1 LGHNA and CDR2 YSLEER. The CDR3 runs to 19 residues. The V and J ends lost 0 bases and 3 bases, in that order; junction bases with no gene match: 10. DNA for the CDR3: TGCGCCAGCAGCCAAGAGACACTAGCGGGAGAGGGCGACTACAATGAGCAGTTCTTC. It yields the protein CASSQETLAGEGDYNEQFF.

V usage is TRBV6-5 and J usage is TRBJ2-7, with D unclear. V dropped 7 bases and J dropped 2 bases, with 15 bases sitting between them. The CDR3 spans 14 residues. The germline V gene encodes CDR1 MNHEY and CDR2 SVGAGI. The CDR3 here is CASTAPAGPYEQYF. CDR3 coding DNA: TGTGCCAGCACCGCACCTGCAGGACCCTACGAGCAGTACTTC.

The rearrangement links TRBV9 to TRBJ2-2, with 7 nucleotides matching TRBD2. The CDR3 consists of 16 residues. V was clipped by 4 bases and J by 4 bases; unmatched bases: 10. Germline assignment: CDR1 SGDLS and CDR2 YYNGEE. This CDR3 is CASSPRGTSSTGELFF. In DNA form, the CDR3 reads TGTGCCAGCAGCCCGCGGGGGACTTCGTCCACCGGGGAGCTGTTTTTT.

The chain combines TRBV4-1 with TRBJ2-7; no reliable D call. Germline assignment: CDR1 MGHRA and CDR2 YSYEKL. Deletions cut 2 bases from V and 3 bases from J, with 17 bases between. CDR3 size: 16 residues. CDR3 sequence reads: CASSQSPTVSLYEQYF. CDR3 DNA sequence: TGCGCCAGCAGCCAATCCCCCACAGTTTCTCTCTACGAGCAGTACTTC.

The chain recombines TRBV13 with TRBJ1-1, with 8 positions matching TRBD1. Germline V gene sequence: CDR1 PRHDT, CDR2 FYEKMQ (reference sequence). The CDR3 contains 14 residues. Trimming cost V 5 bases and J 4 bases; bases outside gene matches: 6. CDR3 nucleotide sequence: TGTGCCAGCAGCGACCAAACAGGGGGCACTGAAGCTTTCTTT. Its translation: CASSDQTGGTEAFF. Variable domain in full (rest from reference TRBV13 and TRBJ1-1): AAGVIQSPRHLIKEKRETATLKCYPIPRHDTVYWYQQGPGQDPQFLISFYEKMQSDKGSIPDRFSAQQFSDYHSELNMSSLELGDSALYFCASSDQTGGTEAFFGQGTRLTVV.

Concerning this clone: This CDR3 is also generated by other DNA sequences in the sample. The rearrangement uses TRBV5-1 and TRBJ2-7; D unresolved. Germline values: CDR1 SGHRS, CDR2 YFSETQ. Trimming removed 0 bases at V and 2 bases at J, with 6 bases between. The length of the CDR3 is 13 residues. DNA of the CDR3: TGCGCCAGCAGCTTGGACCCGACCTACGAGCAGTACTTC. This encodes CASSLDPTYEQYF.

The chain recombines TRBV9 with TRBJ2-1; weak D call: TRBD2 (5 bases). Per the germline V gene, CDR1 is SGDLS and CDR2 is YYNGEE. This CDR3 region has 13 residues. V was trimmed by 3 bases and J by 6 bases, leaving 10 bases between them. In DNA form, the CDR3 reads TGTGCCAGCAGCGGGGGTAGCGTCAATGAGCAGTTCTTC. This sequence encodes CASSGGSVNEQFF. Combining the CDR3 with reference TRBV9 and TRBJ2-1 gives the whole variable domain DSGVTQTPKHLITATGQRVTLRCSPRSGDLSVYWYQQSLDQGLQFLIQYYNGEERAKGNILERFSAQQFPDLHSELNLSSLELGDSALYFCASSGGSVNEQFFGPGTRLTVL.

As regards this clone: The sample holds other DNA sequences that translate to the same CDR3. J is TRBJ2-1 and V is TRBV4-1, with TRBD2 as a possible D gene (6 bases). Trimming left V 4 bases short and J 0 bases short, with 10 bases between. CDR1 and CDR2 from the germline V gene are MGHRA and YSYEKL. There are 15 residues in the CDR3. CDR3 amino acids: CASSPVGGSYNEQFF. The CDR3 DNA sequence: TGCGCCAGCAGCCCTGTCGGGGGCTCCTACAATGAGCAGTTCTTC.

This clone was seen a handful of times. This chain joins TRBV6-5 and TRBJ2-7, with D maybe TRBD1 (6 bases). CDR1 MNHEY and CDR2 SVGAGI come from the germline V gene. V lost 4 bases, J lost 4 bases, and 14 bases lay in between. This CDR3 has 14 amino acids. The CDR3 region is CASSSATGRYEQYF. The CDR3 region has the DNA TGTGCCAGCAGTTCCGCAACAGGGAGATACGAGCAGTACTTC.

Only one count was recorded for this clone. V is TRBV6-6 and J is TRBJ2-1, with 7 bases identical to TRBD2. The CDR3 has 16 amino acids. Per germline, CDR1 MNHNY and CDR2 SVGAGI (reference sequence). The V gene end was trimmed by 0 bases and the J gene end by 1 base; junction bases not matched to a gene: 3. CDR3 region: CASSYSVGGSYNEQFF. In nucleotides, the CDR3 is TGTGCCAGCAGTTACTCGGTGGGAGGGTCCTACAATGAGCAGTTCTTC.

The chain recombines TRBV19 with TRBJ2-1, with D unresolved. V lost 1 base and J 0 bases, leaving 13 bases between the germline ends. The CDR3 extends over 17 amino acids. Germline CDR1 is LNHDA and CDR2 is SQIVND (reference sequence). CDR3 amino acids: CASSIVPGASSYNEQFF. The DNA of the CDR3 is TGTGCCAGTAGTATAGTACCGGGCGCGAGCTCCTACAATGAGCAGTTCTTC. Variable domain in full (rest from reference TRBV19 and TRBJ2-1): DGGITQSPKYLFRKEGQNVTLSCEQNLNHDAMYWYRQDPGQGLRLIYYSQIVNDFQKGDIAEGYSVSREKKESFPLTVTSAQKNPTAFYLCASSIVPGASSYNEQFFGPGTRLTVL.

The chain recombines TRBV5-6 with TRBJ2-2; 12 bases align to TRBD2. V lost 0 bases and J lost 6; bases outside the gene matches: 6. This CDR3 region has 17 residues. CDR1 and CDR2 from the germline V gene are SGHDT and YYEEEE. The CDR3: CASSLDLAGGPAGELFF. The CDR3 bases are TGTGCCAGCAGCTTGGACCTAGCGGGGGGGCCCGCCGGGGAGCTGTTTTTT.

The CDR3 region is CASSPHPMDGSTMSRQYF. CDR3 in DNA: TGCGCCAGCAGCCCCCACCCCATGGACGGTAGTACAATGAGCCGACAATACTTC. The chain has TRBV4-1 and TRBJ2-5; unclear D gene. V lost 4 bases to trimming and J lost 14 bases, with 35 bases between them. The germline V gene encodes CDR1 MGHRA and CDR2 YSYEKL. The CDR3 totals 18 residues.

The gene calls are TRBV10-1 and TRBJ1-1; 7 nucleotides line up with TRBD1. Germline assignment: CDR1 WNHNN and CDR2 SYGVQD (reference sequence). The CDR3 runs 13 residues. V gave up 4 bases and J gave up 5 bases; unmatched junction bases: 4. The CDR3 nucleotides are TGCGCCAGCAGTGCAGGGGGAAGGACTGAAGCTTTCTTT. It is translated as CASSAGGRTEAFF.

V usage is TRBV14 and J usage is TRBJ2-1; possible D gene TRBD2, 5 bases. CDR3 size: 13 residues. V lost 7 bases to trimming and J lost 5 bases, with 12 bases between them. Germline V CDR1 and CDR2: SGHDN, FVKESK. CDR3 DNA sequence: TGTGCCAGCACGCCGACCGGGAACAATGAGCAGTTCTTC. Translating it yields CASTPTGNNEQFF.

The chain carries TRBV27 and TRBJ2-2, with D perhaps matching TRBD2 (6 bases). The ends were cut back, 1 base at V and 5 bases at J, with 11 bases in the middle. Germline V lookup: CDR1 MNHEY, CDR2 SMNVEV (reference sequence). The CDR3 length is 15 residues. For the CDR3, the DNA is TGTGCCAGCAGTTTATTGGGGGGACGGACCGGGGAGCTGTTTTTT. It encodes CASSLLGGRTGELFF.

V and J are TRBV28 and TRBJ2-7; TRBD2 is a possible D gene (5 bases). CDR1 and CDR2 (germline): MDHEN, SYDVKM. The V and J ends lost 4 bases and 0 bases respectively, with 13 bases between them. The CDR3 covers 15 residues. CDR3 sequence: CASSSGLMLSYEQYF. In DNA, the CDR3 is TGTGCCAGCAGTTCAGGACTGATGCTCTCCTACGAGCAGTACTTC.

This chain links TRBV6-5 with TRBJ2-1; no clear D gene. Germline V gene sequence: CDR1 MNHEY, CDR2 SVGAGI. CDR3 size: 13 residues. With 0 bases removed from V and 9 bases from J, the gap between germline ends came to 9 bases. The CDR3 DNA reads TGTGCCAGCAGTTACTCCCCTAAGGGTGAGCAGTTCTTC. It specifies CASSYSPKGEQFF.

This chain connects TRBV30 to TRBJ1-4; possible D gene TRBD1, 5 bases. V gave up 0 bases and J gave up 8 bases, with 16 bases separating them. Germline loops: CDR1 GTSNPN, CDR2 SVGIG (reference sequence). This CDR3 is built from 15 residues. The CDR3 DNA sequence: TGTGCCTGGAGTGTACGAAAGGGGCTGGGCGAAAAACTGTTTTTT. Its protein product is CAWSVRKGLGEKLFF.

This chain connects TRBV2 to TRBJ1-2, with D possibly matching TRBD1 (5 bases). The germline V gene has CDR1 SNHLY and CDR2 FYNNEI. This CDR3 spans 15 amino acids. V was clipped by 3 bases and J by 1 base, with 12 bases between them. The CDR3 region is CASSDSQDYNYGYTF. CDR3 DNA sequence: TGTGCCAGCAGTGATTCACAGGACTATAACTATGGCTACACCTTC. The whole variable domain, remainder taken from reference TRBV2 and TRBJ1-2, is EPEVTQTPSHQVTQMGQEVILRCVPISNHLYFYWYRQILGQKVEFLVSFYNNEISEKSEIFDDQFSVERPDGSNFTLKIRSTKLEDSAMYFCASSDSQDYNYGYTFGSGTRLTVV.

V is TRBV27 and J is TRBJ2-7; no firm D call. The CDR3 spans 12 residues. Germline-derived CDR1 and CDR2 are MNHEY and SMNVEV (reference sequence). Trimming pared 4 bases from V and 6 bases from J, leaving 10 bases between. In DNA form, the CDR3 reads TGTGCCAGCAGTTCCTCCGGCCTCGAGCAGTACTTC. Translation gives CASSSSGLEQYF.

The rearrangement joins TRBV11-2 to TRBJ2-1; 8 bases match TRBD2. CDR1 and CDR2 from the germline V gene are SGHAT and FQNNGV. V lost 3 bases to trimming and J lost 5 bases; unmatched junction nucleotides: 3. The length of the CDR3 is 14 residues. The DNA of the CDR3 is TGTGCCAGCAGCTTTCCAGCGGGGGACAATGAGCAGTTCTTC. It specifies CASSFPAGDNEQFF. Drawing the rest from reference TRBV11-2 and TRBJ2-1, the complete variable domain is EAGVAQSPRYKIIEKRQSVAFWCNPISGHATLYWYQQILGQGPKLLIQFQNNGVVDDSQLPKDRFSAERLKGVDSTLKIQPAKLEDSAVYLCASSFPAGDNEQFFGPGTRLTVL.

This chain links TRBV30 with TRBJ2-1; D uncertain. Germline CDR1 and CDR2: GTSNPN and SVGIG (reference sequence). The V and J ends lost 1 base and 4 bases respectively, with 14 bases between them. This CDR3 spans 15 amino acids. The CDR3 DNA sequence: TGTGCCTGGAGTGCGTACTTGGAAGGATACAATGAGCAGTTCTTC. Translating it yields CAWSAYLEGYNEQFF.

The chain links TRBV30 to TRBJ1-3; tentative D call: TRBD1 (6 bases). The CDR3 covers 16 residues. Trimming removed 3 bases from V and 1 base from J, with 16 bases in between. Germline V gene sequence: CDR1 GTSNPN, CDR2 SVGIG (reference sequence). CDR3 loop: CAWSGFTGRSGNTIYF. CDR3 in DNA: TGTGCCTGGAGCGGATTTACAGGGCGGTCTGGAAACACCATATATTTT.